This T cell receptor beta chain appears in the sequencing data of a study of OX40 agonist ivuxolimab in advanced cancers. Study in general: Ivuxolimab, which patients received intravenously every 2 weeks, was dosed at 0.01 to 10 mg/kg. Past anti-PD-1, anti-PD-L1 or anti-CTLA-4 therapy was accepted, and 35% to 45% had received some.

The repertoire was sequenced with immunoSEQ multiplex PCR; TCRdb's copy has only in-frame clones and lacks some. The data contain 15,000 to 20,000 clones, roughly 78% of them singletons. This receptor was taken from an adult with an advanced solid tumor such as melanoma, head and neck, liver or kidney cancer. The material sequenced was CD4+ or CD8+ T cells sorted from blood, taken in a trial of the OX40 agonist ivuxolimab.

The CDR3 region is CASSTDSRINYGYTF. The CDR3 coding sequence is TGTGCCAGCAGCACGGACAGCAGAATTAACTATGGCTACACCTTC. The chain recombines TRBV6-5 with TRBJ1-2; maybe TRBD1 (6 bases). V shed 6 bases and J shed 1 base, with 15 bases lying between them. The CDR3 is made up of 15 amino acids. Germline CDR1 is MNHEY and CDR2 is SVGAGI.